These 3 T cell receptor beta chains originate from one sample sequenced in a study of blood T cell repertoires in COVID-19. TCRdb's copy holds only in-frame clones and misses some; the assay was immunoSEQ multiplex PCR. The sample lists more than 300,000 clones, about 91% occurring once. Material for sequencing was peripheral blood. Receptors originate from a woman younger than 45 with COVID-19, enrolled during active disease.

The chain carries TRBV9 and TRBJ2-7; D may be TRBD1 (5 bases). CDR3 length: 14 residues. Germline loops: CDR1 SGDLS, CDR2 YYNGEE. V lost 4 bases to trimming and J lost 0 bases, with 11 bases between them. CDR3 residues: CASSPQTVSYEQYF. CDR3 in DNA: TGTGCCAGCAGCCCACAGACAGTCTCCTACGAGCAGTACTTC.

This sequence joins TRBV4-1 and TRBJ1-1, with D hard to call. Germline V gene data show CDR1 as MGHRA and CDR2 as YSYEKL. This CDR3 spans 12 amino acids. Deletions cut 1 base from V and 9 bases from J, with 9 bases between. The CDR3 region has the DNA TGCGCCAGCAGCCAAGCTGGGCAAAAAGCTTTCTTT. Amino acids: CASSQAGQKAFF.

The chain uses TRBV24-1 and TRBJ2-3; TRBD1 agrees at 7 bases. This CDR3 comprises 13 residues. The germline gives CDR1 KGHDR, CDR2 SFDVKD. After removal of 9 bases from V and 2 bases from J, the junction contained 4 bases not matched to a gene. The CDR3 is CATGTANTDTQYF. Written as DNA, the CDR3 is TGTGCCACCGGGACAGCAAACACAGATACGCAGTATTTT.